These T cell receptor beta chains were read from a single sample in a study of beta chain features in type 1 diabetes. Sequencing used immunoSEQ multiplex PCR; TCRdb keeps in-frame clones, though not all of them. The sample consists of 300,000 to 400,000 clones, approximately 11% of them appearing once. The sample consisted of naive CD4+ T cells from blood. These receptors all come from a woman in her 30s in good health. The CDR3 runs from the conserved cysteine through the conserved F or W. The order of the fields is V gene, J gene, CDR3 length, clone size, D gene, CDR3 protein, CDR3 DNA. D genes are given only for firm matches. Clone size is not always given. Where it is, it says once, few, many or a class for expanded clones.

V gene: TRBV18; J gene: TRBJ1-5; CDR3 length: 15; clone size: .; D gene: .; CDR3 protein: CASSPQGQHNQPQHF; CDR3 DNA: TGTGCCAGCTCACCTCAAGGACAGCACAATCAGCCCCAGCATTTT
V gene: TRBV7-2; J gene: TRBJ1-2; CDR3 length: 16; clone size: .; D gene: TRBD1; CDR3 protein: CASSTRVGTGYYGYTF; CDR3 DNA: TGTGCCAGCAGCACTCGCGTCGGGACAGGGTACTATGGCTACACCTTC
V gene: TRBV23-1; J gene: TRBJ1-2; CDR3 length: 14; clone size: few; D gene: .; CDR3 protein: CASSQLGSNYGYTF; CDR3 DNA: TGCGCCAGCAGTCAATTGGGCAGTAACTATGGCTACACCTTC
V gene: TRBV28; J gene: TRBJ1-2; CDR3 length: 16; clone size: .; D gene: TRBD1; CDR3 protein: CASSIPYRGLRYGYTF; CDR3 DNA: TGTGCCAGCAGTATCCCATACAGGGGGCTGCGCTATGGCTACACCTTC
V gene: TRBV7-2; J gene: TRBJ2-7; CDR3 length: 15; clone size: few; D gene: .; CDR3 protein: CASSLEFTYSYEQYF; CDR3 DNA: TGTGCCAGCAGCTTAGAATTCACATACTCCTACGAGCAGTACTTC
V gene: TRBV15; J gene: TRBJ2-7; CDR3 length: 13; clone size: .; D gene: .; CDR3 protein: CATSRDLTPQQYF; CDR3 DNA: TGTGCCACCAGCAGAGACCTAACCCCTCAGCAGTACTTC
V gene: TRBV28; J gene: TRBJ1-5; CDR3 length: 14; clone size: few; D gene: TRBD1; CDR3 protein: CASTTGVSNQPQHF; CDR3 DNA: TGTGCCAGCACCACAGGGGTGAGCAATCAGCCCCAGCATTTT
V gene: TRBV25-1; J gene: TRBJ2-2; CDR3 length: 16; clone size: .; D gene: .; CDR3 protein: CASSEYSGTNTGELFF; CDR3 DNA: TGTGCCAGCAGTGAATATTCCGGGACGAACACCGGGGAGCTGTTTTTT
V gene: TRBV4-2; J gene: TRBJ2-5; CDR3 length: 15; clone size: few; D gene: TRBD1; CDR3 protein: CASSQGDRAQETQYF; CDR3 DNA: TGTGCCAGCAGCCAAGGGGACAGGGCCCAAGAGACCCAGTACTTC
V gene: TRBV5-4; J gene: TRBJ2-5; CDR3 length: 13; clone size: .; D gene: .; CDR3 protein: CASSLLSGETQYF; CDR3 DNA: TGTGCCAGCAGCCTACTATCGGGGGAGACCCAGTACTTC
V gene: TRBV7-2; J gene: TRBJ1-2; CDR3 length: 15; clone size: .; D gene: .; CDR3 protein: CASSLEGGVTMDYTF; CDR3 DNA: TGTGCCAGCAGCTTAGAGGGAGGGGTGACTATGGACTACACCTTC
V gene: TRBV30; J gene: TRBJ1-1; CDR3 length: 15; clone size: .; D gene: TRBD1; CDR3 protein: CAWIPPGQGNTEAFF; CDR3 DNA: TGTGCCTGGATTCCACCGGGACAGGGGAACACTGAAGCTTTCTTT
V gene: TRBV14; J gene: TRBJ2-1; CDR3 length: 17; clone size: few; D gene: .; CDR3 protein: CASSQVLVDYRNNEQFF; CDR3 DNA: TGTGCCAGCAGCCAAGTACTTGTGGACTACCGGAACAATGAGCAGTTCTTC
V gene: TRBV13; J gene: TRBJ2-1; CDR3 length: 17; clone size: .; D gene: .; CDR3 protein: CASSTGDSRWWTNEQFF; CDR3 DNA: TGTGCCAGCAGCACCGGTGACAGTCGCTGGTGGACAAATGAGCAGTTCTTC
V gene: TRBV4-1; J gene: TRBJ2-7; CDR3 length: 15; clone size: few; D gene: .; CDR3 protein: CASSQDFAGMREQYF; CDR3 DNA: TGCGCCAGCAGCCAAGATTTCGCAGGGATGAGGGAGCAGTACTTC
V gene: TRBV12-5; J gene: TRBJ2-5; CDR3 length: 19; clone size: few; D gene: .; CDR3 protein: CASGLVGKDSTFSQETQYF; CDR3 DNA: TGTGCTAGTGGTTTGGTAGGGAAGGACAGCACCTTTTCCCAAGAGACCCAGTACTTC
V gene: TRBV19; J gene: TRBJ2-7; CDR3 length: 13; clone size: few; D gene: TRBD1; CDR3 protein: CASSRTGDYEQYF; CDR3 DNA: TGTGCCAGTAGTCGGACAGGGGATTACGAGCAGTACTTC
V gene: TRBV28; J gene: TRBJ2-2; CDR3 length: 18; clone size: few; D gene: TRBD2; CDR3 protein: CASRLWTGLAGETGELFF; CDR3 DNA: TGTGCCAGCAGGCTGTGGACAGGGCTAGCGGGAGAGACCGGGGAGCTGTTTTTT
V gene: TRBV30; J gene: TRBJ2-1; CDR3 length: 11; clone size: few; D gene: .; CDR3 protein: CASHWGRLQFF; CDR3 DNA: TGTGCCTCCCACTGGGGCAGGCTTCAGTTCTTC
V gene: TRBV28; J gene: TRBJ2-7; CDR3 length: 13; clone size: .; D gene: .; CDR3 protein: CASLGSGLYEQYF; CDR3 DNA: TGTGCCAGTCTGGGAAGCGGGTTGTACGAGCAGTACTTC
V gene: TRBV30; J gene: TRBJ2-2; CDR3 length: 15; clone size: .; D gene: TRBD2; CDR3 protein: CAWGVAGAYTGELFF; CDR3 DNA: TGTGCCTGGGGGGTAGCGGGAGCCTACACCGGGGAGCTGTTTTTT
V gene: TRBV10-3; J gene: TRBJ2-7; CDR3 length: 14; clone size: few; D gene: TRBD1; CDR3 protein: CATRDRGISYEQYF; CDR3 DNA: TGTGCCACCCGGGACAGGGGGATTTCCTACGAGCAGTACTTC
V gene: TRBV28; J gene: TRBJ2-2; CDR3 length: 15; clone size: .; D gene: .; CDR3 protein: CASSYPGTRAGELFF; CDR3 DNA: TGTGCCAGCAGTTACCCCGGGACTCGGGCCGGGGAGCTGTTTTTT
V gene: TRBV5-5; J gene: TRBJ2-1; CDR3 length: 16; clone size: few; D gene: .; CDR3 protein: CASSPLQGSSYNEQFF; CDR3 DNA: TGTGCCAGCAGCCCACTACAGGGTAGCTCCTACAATGAGCAGTTCTTC
V gene: TRBV5-4; J gene: TRBJ2-4; CDR3 length: 16; clone size: few; D gene: .; CDR3 protein: CASSQPTELAKNIQYF; CDR3 DNA: TGCGCCAGCAGCCAACCGACAGAACTAGCCAAAAACATTCAGTACTTC
V gene: TRBV5-1; J gene: TRBJ2-2; CDR3 length: 16; clone size: .; D gene: TRBD2; CDR3 protein: CASSPASGRHTGELFF; CDR3 DNA: TGCGCCAGCAGCCCAGCTAGCGGGAGGCACACCGGGGAGCTGTTTTTT
V gene: TRBV2; J gene: TRBJ1-2; CDR3 length: 14; clone size: .; D gene: .; CDR3 protein: CASSSQGAEYGYTF; CDR3 DNA: TGTGCCAGCAGTTCGCAGGGCGCTGAATATGGCTACACCTTC
V gene: TRBV30; J gene: TRBJ1-4; CDR3 length: 14; clone size: few; D gene: .; CDR3 protein: CAWSLTAGNEKLFF; CDR3 DNA: TGTGCCTGGAGTCTAACAGCTGGGAATGAAAAACTGTTTTTT
V gene: TRBV28; J gene: TRBJ1-1; CDR3 length: 13; clone size: .; D gene: TRBD1; CDR3 protein: CASTPDRVTEAFF; CDR3 DNA: TGTGCCAGCACCCCGGACAGGGTCACTGAAGCTTTCTTT
V gene: TRBV6-6; J gene: TRBJ2-7; CDR3 length: 14; clone size: few; D gene: .; CDR3 protein: CASQGHASSYEQYF; CDR3 DNA: TGTGCCAGCCAGGGACACGCGAGCTCCTACGAGCAGTACTTC
V gene: TRBV28; J gene: TRBJ1-2; CDR3 length: 14; clone size: .; D gene: TRBD1; CDR3 protein: CASSKTGIGYGYTF; CDR3 DNA: TGTGCCAGCAGCAAGACAGGGATAGGCTATGGCTACACCTTC
V gene: TRBV7-2; J gene: TRBJ1-4; CDR3 length: 13; clone size: .; D gene: TRBD1; CDR3 protein: CASSLTGEEKLFF; CDR3 DNA: TGTGCCAGCAGCTTAACAGGGGAGGAAAAACTGTTTTTT
V gene: TRBV5-4; J gene: TRBJ1-2; CDR3 length: 16; clone size: few; D gene: TRBD1; CDR3 protein: CASSHGTGGRGYGYTF; CDR3 DNA: TGTGCCAGCAGCCATGGGACAGGGGGACGCGGCTATGGCTACACCTTC
V gene: TRBV2; J gene: TRBJ1-4; CDR3 length: 14; clone size: few; D gene: .; CDR3 protein: CASSNRWTNEKLFF; CDR3 DNA: TGTGCCAGCAGTAACAGGTGGACTAATGAAAAACTGTTTTTT
V gene: TRBV25-1; J gene: TRBJ1-1; CDR3 length: 15; clone size: few; D gene: .; CDR3 protein: CASSDWVGENTEAFF; CDR3 DNA: TGTGCCAGCAGTGATTGGGTAGGGGAGAACACTGAAGCTTTCTTT
V gene: TRBV14; J gene: TRBJ2-1; CDR3 length: 13; clone size: .; D gene: .; CDR3 protein: CASSRRGYREQFF; CDR3 DNA: TGTGCCAGCAGCAGACGGGGTTATAGGGAGCAGTTCTTC
V gene: TRBV6-1; J gene: TRBJ1-5; CDR3 length: 15; clone size: few; D gene: .; CDR3 protein: CASSEIETYNQPQHF; CDR3 DNA: TGTGCCAGCAGTGAAATCGAAACATACAATCAGCCCCAGCATTTT
V gene: TRBV5-1; J gene: TRBJ2-5; CDR3 length: 15; clone size: few; D gene: .; CDR3 protein: CASSLLQGEVETQYF; CDR3 DNA: TGCGCCAGCAGCTTGCTACAGGGCGAAGTAGAGACCCAGTACTTC
V gene: TRBV30; J gene: TRBJ1-2; CDR3 length: 12; clone size: .; D gene: TRBD1; CDR3 protein: CAWGTANYGYTF; CDR3 DNA: TGTGCCTGGGGGACAGCTAACTATGGCTACACCTTC
V gene: TRBV11-2; J gene: TRBJ2-1; CDR3 length: 17; clone size: few; D gene: TRBD2; CDR3 protein: CASSLDYASGGYNEQFF; CDR3 DNA: TGTGCCAGCAGCTTGGACTACGCTAGCGGGGGTTACAATGAGCAGTTCTTC
V gene: TRBV5-1; J gene: TRBJ1-1; CDR3 length: 16; clone size: few; D gene: .; CDR3 protein: CASSGGRDRLNTEAFF; CDR3 DNA: TGCGCCAGCAGCGGGGGTCGTGACAGGTTGAACACTGAAGCTTTCTTT
V gene: TRBV7-2; J gene: TRBJ2-1; CDR3 length: 16; clone size: .; D gene: .; CDR3 protein: CASSLGVGTTGAEQFF; CDR3 DNA: TGTGCCAGCAGCTTAGGAGTTGGTACGACAGGCGCGGAGCAGTTCTTC
V gene: TRBV7-2; J gene: TRBJ2-5; CDR3 length: 14; clone size: few; D gene: TRBD2; CDR3 protein: CASSPAGVQETQYF; CDR3 DNA: TGTGCCAGCAGCCCGGCGGGGGTCCAAGAGACCCAGTACTTC
V gene: TRBV9; J gene: TRBJ2-3; CDR3 length: 15; clone size: .; D gene: TRBD2; CDR3 protein: CASSVGLAGADTQYF; CDR3 DNA: TGTGCCAGCAGCGTGGGACTAGCGGGAGCAGATACGCAGTATTTT
V gene: TRBV30; J gene: TRBJ2-7; CDR3 length: 13; clone size: few; D gene: TRBD1; CDR3 protein: CAWGTGTGYEQYF; CDR3 DNA: TGTGCCTGGGGAACCGGGACAGGCTACGAGCAGTACTTC
V gene: TRBV7-2; J gene: TRBJ2-5; CDR3 length: 15; clone size: .; D gene: .; CDR3 protein: CASSLAAAAKETQYF; CDR3 DNA: TGTGCCAGCAGCTTAGCGGCGGCAGCGAAAGAGACCCAGTACTTC
V gene: TRBV7-2; J gene: TRBJ2-7; CDR3 length: 18; clone size: .; D gene: TRBD2; CDR3 protein: CASSLELSSGVSSYEQYF; CDR3 DNA: TGTGCCAGCAGCTTAGAATTATCTAGCGGAGTGAGCTCCTACGAGCAGTACTTC
V gene: TRBV2; J gene: TRBJ2-5; CDR3 length: 15; clone size: .; D gene: TRBD1; CDR3 protein: CASSSDRGGQETQYF; CDR3 DNA: TGTGCCAGCAGTTCCGACAGGGGAGGACAAGAGACCCAGTACTTC
V gene: TRBV30; J gene: TRBJ2-5; CDR3 length: 14; clone size: few; D gene: TRBD2; CDR3 protein: CAWTRGSGSETQYF; CDR3 DNA: TGTGCCTGGACACGGGGTAGCGGGAGTGAGACCCAGTACTTC
V gene: TRBV7-9; J gene: TRBJ1-1; CDR3 length: 15; clone size: few; D gene: TRBD1; CDR3 protein: CASSFPTGGTELAFF; CDR3 DNA: TGTGCCAGCAGCTTCCCGACAGGGGGCACAGAACTGGCTTTCTTT
V gene: TRBV5-4; J gene: TRBJ2-1; CDR3 length: 16; clone size: .; D gene: TRBD2; CDR3 protein: CASSPGTSGSYNEQFF; CDR3 DNA: TGTGCCAGCAGCCCTGGGACTAGCGGCTCCTACAATGAGCAGTTCTTC